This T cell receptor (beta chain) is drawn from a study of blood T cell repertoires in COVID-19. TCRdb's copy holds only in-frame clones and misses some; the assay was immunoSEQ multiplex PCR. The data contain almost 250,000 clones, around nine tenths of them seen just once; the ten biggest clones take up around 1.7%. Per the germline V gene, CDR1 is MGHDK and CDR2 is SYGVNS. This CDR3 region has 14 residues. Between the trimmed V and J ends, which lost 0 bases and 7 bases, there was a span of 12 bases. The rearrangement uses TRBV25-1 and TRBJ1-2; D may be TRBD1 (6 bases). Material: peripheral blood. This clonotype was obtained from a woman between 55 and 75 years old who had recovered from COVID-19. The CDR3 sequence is CASSEYRAGAGYTF. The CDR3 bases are TGTGCCAGCAGTGAATATCGGGCAGGGGCTGGCTACACCTTC.